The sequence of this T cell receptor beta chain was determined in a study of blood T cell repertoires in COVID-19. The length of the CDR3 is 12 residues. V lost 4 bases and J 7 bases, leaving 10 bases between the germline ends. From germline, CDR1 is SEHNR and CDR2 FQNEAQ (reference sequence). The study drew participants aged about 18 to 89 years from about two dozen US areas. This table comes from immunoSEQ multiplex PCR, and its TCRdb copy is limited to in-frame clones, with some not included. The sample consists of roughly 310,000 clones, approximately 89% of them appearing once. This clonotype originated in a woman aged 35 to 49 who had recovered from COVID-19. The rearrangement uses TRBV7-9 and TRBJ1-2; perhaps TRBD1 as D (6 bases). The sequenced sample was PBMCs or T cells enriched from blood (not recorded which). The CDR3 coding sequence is TGTGCCAGCAGCTCCAGGGGTAGTGGCTACACCTTC. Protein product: CASSSRGSGYTF.